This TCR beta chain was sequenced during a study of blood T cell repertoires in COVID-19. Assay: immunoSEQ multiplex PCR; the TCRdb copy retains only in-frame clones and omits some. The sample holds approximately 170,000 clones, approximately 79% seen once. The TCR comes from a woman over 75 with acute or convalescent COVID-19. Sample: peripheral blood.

CDR3 DNA: TGTGCCAGCAGCTGGCGGCACGCCTTGCAGTACTTC. Translation: CASSWRHALQYF. J is TRBJ2-7 and V is TRBV5-6; D is ambiguous. With 3 bases removed from V and 9 bases from J, the gap between germline ends came to 13 bases. The CDR3 sequence is 12 residues long. The germline CDR1 and CDR2 sequences are SGHDT and YYEEEE.